These 20 T cell receptor beta chains originate from one sample sequenced in a study of identical twins. TCRdb ran MiXCR on the 5' RACE reads and lists one entry per CDR3 protein. The sample has roughly 200,000 distinct CDR3 sequences; roughly 7.5% are singletons. The sample was also linked to a second study, of yellow fever vaccine responses in identical twins.

The sample taken for sequencing was memory (CD45RO+) T cells sorted from blood. The receptor source for this set is a woman aged 18 to 35 in good health.

This clonotype was seen many times. The chain is built from TRBV11-2 and TRBJ2-7, with D perhaps being TRBD1 or TRBD2 (5 bases each). The CDR3 extends over 15 amino acids. CDR1 is SGHAT and CDR2 is FQNNGV in the germline V gene. V was shortened by 3 bases and J by 7 bases, with 19 bases between the two germline ends. The CDR3 protein is CASSFRDGSLGEQYF. The CDR3 DNA sequence: TGTGCCAGCAGCTTCCGGGACGGGTCTTTAGGGGAGCAGTACTTC.

This sequence joins TRBV20-1 and TRBJ2-7; D gene uncertain. The CDR3 length is 13 residues. Per germline, CDR1 DFQATT and CDR2 SNEGSKA (reference sequence). V lost 4 bases and J lost 0, with 10 bases in between. CDR3 DNA: TGCAGTGCTATCCTGGCCGCCTCCTACGAGCAGTACTTC. It encodes CSAILAASYEQYF.

In its sample, this clonotype was seen many times. V usage is TRBV28 and J usage is TRBJ1-5; D unresolved. Germline assignment: CDR1 MDHEN and CDR2 SYDVKM. There are 16 residues in the CDR3. V gave up 6 bases and J gave up 3 bases, with 18 bases separating them. CDR3 in DNA: TGTGCCAGCAGCCCGCTCCAGCAGAGCACCAATCAGCCCCAGCATTTT. As protein: CASSPLQQSTNQPQHF.

CDR3 bases: TGCAGTGCTAGATTTGAAAGTGCAGATACGCAGTATTTT. It yields the protein CSARFESADTQYF. V is TRBV20-1 and J is TRBJ2-3; D is unclear. Germline-derived CDR1 and CDR2 are DFQATT and SNEGSKA (reference sequence). The CDR3 length is 13 residues. Trimming removed 2 bases at V and 4 bases at J, with 10 bases between.

This clonotype appeared many times. V is TRBV28 and J is TRBJ2-5; D may match TRBD1 or TRBD2 (6 bases each). Trimming stripped 6 bases from V and 5 bases from J, with 10 bases between. The length of the CDR3 is 12 residues. Germline values: CDR1 MDHEN, CDR2 SYDVKM. The CDR3 loop reads CASSQGGETQYF. The CDR3, as DNA: TGTGCCAGCAGCCAAGGGGGGGAGACCCAGTACTTC.

This clonotype was recorded many times. The chain carries TRBV6-5 and TRBJ2-3, with D unclear. This CDR3 is 11 amino acids long. From germline, CDR1 is MNHEY and CDR2 SVGAGI. The chain's CDR3 is CAASSTDTQYF. For the CDR3, the DNA is TGTGCTGCCTCTAGCACAGATACGCAGTATTTT.

This clonotype was picked up many times. The J gene is TRBJ2-7, the V gene TRBV28, with unresolved D. There are 10 residues in the CDR3. With 6 bases removed from V and 3 bases from J, the gap between germline ends came to 3 bases. The germline V gene encodes CDR1 MDHEN and CDR2 SYDVKM. The CDR3 is CASSRYEQYF. CDR3 in DNA: TGTGCCAGCAGCCGCTACGAGCAGTACTTC.

The CDR3 region has the DNA TGTGCCAGGATAAAGCGGGAGGGCACAGATACGCAGTATTTT. It codes for CARIKREGTDTQYF. This chain joins TRBV21-1 and TRBJ2-3; TRBD2 reflects the table's D call only, with no check against the DNA. TRBV21-1 is a recognized pseudogene. The CDR3 is made up of 14 amino acids.

A few counts support this clonotype. The chain has TRBV20-1 and TRBJ1-5; no reliable D call. Germline V gene sequence: CDR1 DFQATT, CDR2 SNEGSKA (reference sequence). This CDR3 has 16 amino acids. V gave up 1 base and J gave up 7 bases, with 20 bases separating them. CDR3 in amino acids: CSARAEYSPSEQPQHF. DNA for the CDR3: TGCAGTGCTAGAGCCGAATACTCCCCAAGTGAGCAGCCCCAGCATTTT.

There are a few counts of this clonotype. The CDR3: CATSRGGGRDKLFF. The CDR3 nucleotides are TGTGCCACCAGCAGAGGGGGAGGGCGTGACAAACTGTTTTTT. This rearrangement joins TRBV15 to TRBJ1-4; D remains unclear. The V and J ends lost 1 base and 11 bases respectively, with 14 bases between them. The CDR3 loop spans 14 amino acids. Germline V gene data show CDR1 as LNHNV and CDR2 as YYDKDF (reference sequence). The full variable domain, in which reference TRBV15 and TRBJ1-4 provide the parts outside the CDR3, is DAMVIQNPRYQVTQFGKPVTLSCSQTLNHNVMYWYQQKSSQAPKLLFHYYDKDFNNEADTPDNFQSRRPNTSFCFLDIRSPGLGDTAMYLCATSRGGGRDKLFFGSGTQLSVL.

This clonotype was found many times. CDR3 in amino acids: CASSLPEETQYF. CDR3 coding DNA: TGCGCCAGCAGCTTGCCAGAAGAGACCCAGTACTTC. V and J are TRBV5-1 and TRBJ2-5; no definite D call. The CDR3 is 12 amino acids. The V gene lost 1 base and the J gene lost 3 bases, with 4 bases spanning the gap. Looked up from germline, CDR1 is SGHRS and CDR2 is YFSETQ.

This clonotype has at least ten counts. The chain uses TRBV7-2 and TRBJ2-1; no firm D call. The CDR3 consists of 13 residues. CDR1 and CDR2 from the germline V gene are SGHTA and FQGNSA. Trimming cost V 6 bases and J 8 bases, with 14 bases left between them. CDR3 in DNA: TGTGCCAGCAGTAGTGACGGTGCCTATGAGCAGTTCTTC. Amino acid sequence: CASSSDGAYEQFF.

The chain is built from TRBV20-1 and TRBJ2-5; D remains ambiguous. CDR3 size: 11 residues. Germline V gene sequence: CDR1 DFQATT, CDR2 SNEGSKA (reference sequence). The germline V and J ends were trimmed by 5 bases and 5 bases, with 9 bases remaining between them. CDR3 loop: CSAEERETQYF. The CDR3 bases are TGCAGTGCTGAGGAAAGGGAGACCCAGTACTTC.

This clonotype was found many times. V and J are TRBV7-9 and TRBJ2-7; 9 positions agree with TRBD1. This CDR3 comprises 14 residues. With 6 bases clipped from V and 0 bases from J, the junction kept 3 bases outside the gene matches. The V gene's germline CDR1 is SEHNR and CDR2 FQNEAQ (reference sequence). CDR3 in DNA: TGTGCCAGCAGTCAGACAGGGGGCTCCTACGAGCAGTACTTC. Translating it yields CASSQTGGSYEQYF. The variable domain in full, with the rest retrieved from reference TRBV7-9 and TRBJ2-7, is DTGVSQNPRHKITKRGQNVTFRCDPISEHNRLYWYRQTLGQGPEFLTYFQNEAQLEKSRLLSDRFSAERPKGSFSTLEIQRTEQGDSAMYLCASSQTGGSYEQYFGPGTRLTVT.

The table lists this clonotype with a count of one. The chain couples TRBV5-5 to TRBJ1-4, with a tentative D call TRBD1 (5 bases). Germline-derived CDR1 and CDR2 are SGHKS and YYEKEE (reference sequence). The CDR3 sequence is 13 residues long. The CDR3 DNA is TGTGCTAGTGGGAGGGGTCCTAATGAAAAACTGTTTTTT. As protein: CASGRGPNEKLFF.

J is TRBJ2-3 and V is TRBV12-3 or TRBV12-4; 7 nucleotides agree with TRBD1. The CDR3 spans 14 residues. The ends lost 6 bases at V and 2 bases at J; junction bases unmatched: 5. CDR3 protein: CASRWDSFTDTQYF. DNA for the CDR3: TGTGCCAGCAGATGGGACAGCTTCACAGATACGCAGTATTTT.

This clonotype was seen a few times. This chain connects TRBV5-1 to TRBJ2-3, with 8 bases fitting TRBD2. The CDR3 is 16 amino acids. J gave up 2 bases and V 0 bases, and 5 bases lay outside the gene matches. Germline V gives CDR1 SGHRS, CDR2 YFSETQ. CDR3 loop: CASSLAGRGDTDTQYF. The CDR3 coding sequence is TGCGCCAGCAGCTTGGCTGGGCGGGGGGACACAGATACGCAGTATTTT.

This clonotype came up a few times. The chain carries TRBV7-9 and TRBJ2-3, with D unclear. This CDR3 has 11 amino acids. The germline V gene has CDR1 SEHNR and CDR2 FQNEAQ (reference sequence). The V and J ends lost 11 bases and 0 bases respectively, with 6 bases between them. The CDR3 sequence: CASDSTDTQYF. For the CDR3, the DNA is TGTGCCTCGGACAGCACAGATACGCAGTATTTT.

This clonotype came up many times. The chain couples TRBV6-5 to TRBJ2-2; a possible D gene is TRBD2 (6 bases). Germline lookup yields CDR1 MNHEY and CDR2 SVGAGI. With 3 bases removed from V and 2 bases from J, the gap between germline ends came to 16 bases. This CDR3 has 17 amino acids. This CDR3 reads CASSYLRAGDNTGELFF. The CDR3 nucleotides are TGTGCCAGCAGTTATTTGCGAGCGGGCGACAACACCGGGGAGCTGTTTTTT.

At least ten counts were recorded for this clonotype. This chain links TRBV18 with TRBJ2-1; D is perhaps TRBD1 (5 bases). V lost 2 bases and J 8 bases, leaving 13 bases between the germline ends. In germline, CDR1 is KGHSH, CDR2 LQKENI. This CDR3 has 14 residues. CDR3 in amino acids: CASSPSEQGHEQFF. DNA of the CDR3: TGTGCCAGCTCACCATCGGAGCAGGGTCATGAGCAGTTCTTC.